This T cell receptor beta chain was found in a study of beta chain features in type 1 diabetes. Whole-study context: Examination of sorted cells across all samples involved over 95 million cells.

The germline V and J ends were trimmed by 8 bases and 0 bases, with 14 bases remaining between them. CDR1 and CDR2 (germline): GTSNPN, SVGIG (reference sequence). This CDR3 has 14 residues. Study-wide findings and caveats: Individuals with type 1 diabetes displayed fewer insertions and more deletions at VDJ junctions. Researchers report that Type 1 diabetes patients had moderately but significantly shorter TCRB CDR3s across all four CD4+ subsets.

Reverse transcription of all isolated RNA meant that expressed TCRB transcripts were sequenced. Produced via immunoSEQ multiplex PCR; TCRdb's table is partial and in-frame only. Of about 160,000 clones listed, roughly 8% are singletons. The table lists this clone with a few counts. Its antigen remains unknown. Sample: central memory CD4+ T cells from blood. This chain joins TRBV30 and TRBJ1-5; a weak D match, TRBD1 (5 bases). This sequence was found in a man younger than 35 with type 1 diabetes. CDR3 in DNA: TGTGCCCTGACAGACAGCAATAGCAATCAGCCCCAGCATTTT. It is translated as CALTDSNSNQPQHF.